A selection of T cell receptor beta chains follows, all from one sample in a study of shared clonotypes between healthy human individuals. The table came from immunoSEQ multiplex PCR; TCRdb's copy has only in-frame clones and leaves some out. Among roughly 2.2 million clones listed, 85% to 95% were seen once. The sample was naive CD4+ T cells from PBMCs. The receptors were gathered from a man aged 18 to 35 in good health. Some clones in this sample may be carry-over from other donors' samples. The CDR3 runs from the conserved cysteine through the conserved F or W.

V: TRBV5-1; CDR3: CASSSNTGELFF
V: TRBV29-1; CDR3: CSVVRDLPDTQYF
V: TRBV6-4; CDR3: CASSDTNGNKGLAGVGYNEQFF
V: TRBV28; CDR3: CASSLGQGDGYTF
V: TRBV6-5; CDR3: CASSYSPLQDTQYF
V: TRBV4-2; CDR3: CASSQGLAYQETQYF
V: TRBV30; CDR3: CAWSYRWQNYGYTF
V: TRBV7-2; CDR3: CASSLFRDGVYNEQFF
V: TRBV5-1; CDR3: CASSLEGGPQETQYF
V: TRBV20-1; CDR3: CSAKSETTEYF
V: TRBV6-1; CDR3: CASSELDGRGTDTQYF
V: TRBV7-6; CDR3: CASSGEPGGRNTEAFF
V: TRBV5-1; CDR3: CASSLMTPADTQYF
V: TRBV28; CDR3: CASSPNDRGGYGYTF
V: TRBV5-1; CDR3: CASSLQPQDYGYTF
V: TRBV28; CDR3: CASSPPGLAGWNEQFF
V: TRBV28; CDR3: CASRYSGGHGNTIYF
V: TRBV30; CDR3: CAWSGGENEKLFF
V: TRBV4-2; CDR3: CASSPYGSSGSLSPSYNEQFF
V: TRBV4-3; CDR3: CASSQDLRVTNYGYTF
V: TRBV30; CDR3: CAWNDGLADTGELFF
V: TRBV18; CDR3: CASSPRDTRDTQYF
V: TRBV7-2; CDR3: CASRRRASHFAQYF
V: TRBV11-2; CDR3: CASSLGRASGLYTQYF
V: TRBV5-1; CDR3: CASSLESGRAYEQYF
V: TRBV4-2; CDR3: CASSQGGQGTEAFF
V: TRBV2; CDR3: CASFLLGDKNIQYF
V: TRBV30; CDR3: CAWSVIVGGNSPLHF
V: TRBV4-1; CDR3: CASSQPRRGREARKLFF
V: TRBV29-1; CDR3: CSVELGRAGARTEAFF
V: TRBV28; CDR3: CASRASLSGALRPQHF
V: TRBV6-1; CDR3: CASSVEAGSSYEQYF
V: TRBV30; CDR3: CAWSALAGGVRETQYF
V: TRBV4-2; CDR3: CASSQDLLSYNEQFF
V: TRBV29-1; CDR3: CSVELLDRQETQYF
V: TRBV7-2; CDR3: CASSESTDTQYF
V: TRBV28; CDR3: CASSLSLGTGVIEQYF
V: TRBV19; CDR3: CASSIRDLNEQFF
V: TRBV20-1; CDR3: CSARARVEAFF
V: TRBV5-1; CDR3: CASSLGPTSYYEQYF
V: TRBV5-1; CDR3: CASSFGGANYGYTF
V: TRBV30; CDR3: CAWTRSGRAGETQYF
V: TRBV4-3; CDR3: CASSQDKGWWTDTQYF
V: TRBV18; CDR3: CASSRAQGAHQPQHF
V: TRBV28; CDR3: CASSLPRDGSYEQYF
V: TRBV5-1; CDR3: CASTLGAGLNTEAFF
V: TRBV5-4; CDR3: CASSPAAGETQYF
V: TRBV2; CDR3: CASSGTGRETQYF
V: TRBV7-2; CDR3: CASSPPVTSGYNEQFF
V: TRBV28; CDR3: CASSLSPNTEAFF
V: TRBV19; CDR3: CASSIGSGRHNNEQFF